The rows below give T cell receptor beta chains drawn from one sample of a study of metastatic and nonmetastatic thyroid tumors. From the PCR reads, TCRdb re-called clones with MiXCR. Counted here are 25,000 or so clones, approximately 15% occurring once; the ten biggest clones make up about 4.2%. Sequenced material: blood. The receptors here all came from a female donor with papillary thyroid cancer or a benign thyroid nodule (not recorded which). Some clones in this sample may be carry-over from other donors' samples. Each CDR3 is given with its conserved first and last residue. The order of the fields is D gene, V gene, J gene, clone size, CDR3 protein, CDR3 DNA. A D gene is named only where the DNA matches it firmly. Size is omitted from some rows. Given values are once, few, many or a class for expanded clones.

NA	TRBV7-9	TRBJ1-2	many	CASSRSGDNYGYTF	TGTGCCAGCAGCCGCTCAGGGGATAACTATGGCTACACCTTC
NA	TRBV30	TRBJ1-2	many	CAWRTDTGRLGYTF	TGTGCCTGGAGAACCGACACTGGACGATTGGGCTACACCTTC
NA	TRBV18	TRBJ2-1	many	CASSPRDAYNEQFF	TGTGCCAGCTCACCCCGGGACGCCTACAATGAGCAGTTCTTC
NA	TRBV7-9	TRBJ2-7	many	CASSAGGGWTPYEQYF	TGTGCCAGCAGCGCCGGGGGTGGCTGGACCCCGTACGAGCAGTACTTC
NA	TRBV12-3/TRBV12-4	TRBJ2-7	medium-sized	CASSSGLHLYEQYF	TGTGCCAGCAGTTCTGGACTACACCTTTACGAGCAGTACTTC
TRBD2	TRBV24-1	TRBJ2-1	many	CATSDRGLAGGVEGGEQFF	TGTGCCACCAGTGACCGGGGACTAGCGGGAGGGGTAGAGGGGGGTGAGCAGTTCTTC
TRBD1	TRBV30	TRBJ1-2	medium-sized	CAWSRDRAPYTF	TGTGCCTGGAGCCGGGACAGGGCTCCGTACACCTTC
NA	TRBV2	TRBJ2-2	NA	CASRRGGSGAGELFF	TGTGCCAGCAGGAGGGGCGGCAGCGGCGCCGGGGAGCTGTTTTTT
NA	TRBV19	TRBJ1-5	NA	CASSIVHSSRSNQPQHF	TGTGCCAGTAGTATAGTACATTCGTCCCGAAGCAATCAGCCCCAGCATTTT
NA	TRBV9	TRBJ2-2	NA	CASISGGALNTGELFF	TGTGCCAGCATCTCAGGCGGGGCCCTGAACACCGGGGAGCTGTTTTTT